This T cell receptor (beta chain) was recorded in a study of resident and recirculating memory T cells in vitiligo. The wider study: Each patient gave two lesional and two nonlesional epidermal shave biopsies, plus PBMCs.

Study-wide findings and caveats: No single dominant TCR clone appeared; lesion clonality varied.

About this clone itself: The antigen remains undetermined.

Stability required unchanged lesions during the previous 6 months. Patients who had received treatment within the previous three months were excluded. This CDR3 has 16 residues. The ends were cut back, 1 base at V and 0 bases at J, with 10 bases in the middle. In germline, CDR1 is MGHRA, CDR2 YSYEKL. Profiling relied on immunoSEQ multiplex PCR, and the TCRdb table lists in-frame clones only, not all of them. The table records approximately 69,000 clones, roughly 92% of them present only once. This sequence was found in a male donor with vitiligo. J is TRBJ2-1 and V is TRBV4-1; D not resolved. Sequenced material: blood. This chain's CDR3 is CASSQANMISYNEQFF. CDR3 coding DNA: TGCGCCAGCAGCCAAGCGAACATGATCTCCTACAATGAGCAGTTCTTC.